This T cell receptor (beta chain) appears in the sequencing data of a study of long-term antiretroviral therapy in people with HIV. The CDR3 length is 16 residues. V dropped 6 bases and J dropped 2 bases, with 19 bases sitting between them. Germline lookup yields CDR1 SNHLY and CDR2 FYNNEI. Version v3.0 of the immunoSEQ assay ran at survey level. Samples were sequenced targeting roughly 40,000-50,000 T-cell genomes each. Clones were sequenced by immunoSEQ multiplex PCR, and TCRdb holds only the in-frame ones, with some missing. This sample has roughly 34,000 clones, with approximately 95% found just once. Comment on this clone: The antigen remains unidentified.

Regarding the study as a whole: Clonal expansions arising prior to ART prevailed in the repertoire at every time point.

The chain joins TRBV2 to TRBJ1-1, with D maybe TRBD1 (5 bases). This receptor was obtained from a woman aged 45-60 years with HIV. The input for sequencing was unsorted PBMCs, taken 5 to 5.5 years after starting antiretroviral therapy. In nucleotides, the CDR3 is TGTGCCAGCAGCGAGAGGGGAGGGGAGTTAAACACTGAAGCTTTCTTT. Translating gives CASSERGGELNTEAFF.